This T cell receptor (beta chain) was found in a study of T cells in Graves' hyperthyroidism and ophthalmopathy. General study results and limits: Before onset, ophthalmopathy was predicted by the model a median about six months earlier. Blood also carried most thyroid clonotypes expanded above 0.001.

CDR1 and CDR2 (germline): MGHRA, YSYEKL. Trimming removed 6 bases from V and 4 bases from J, with 11 bases in between. The length of the CDR3 is 13 residues. RNA transcripts provided the source from which TCR beta CDR3 regions were amplified. TCR CDR3 regions were first amplified by RT-PCR with HTBI primers. TCRdb ran MiXCR on the multiplex PCR reads and lists one entry per CDR3 protein. The sample holds about 380,000 distinct CDR3 sequences, 13% seen once. Those with hyperthyroidism were 18 to 65 years old, newly diagnosed, and ill for under 2 months. Notes on this clonotype: The antigen is unknown.

This chain connects TRBV4-1 to TRBJ2-3; weak D call: TRBD1 (6 bases). What was sequenced was blood. The receptor was derived from a man aged 25 to 40 with Graves' hyperthyroidism that later progressed to Graves' ophthalmopathy. CDR3 amino acids: CASRRQGSDTQYF. For the CDR3, the DNA is TGCGCCAGCAGAAGGCAGGGGTCAGATACGCAGTATTTT.